This entry lists 17 T cell receptor beta chains sequenced from one sample in a study of T-cell reconstitution after alpha-beta-depleted transplantation in children. TCRbeta library preparation incorporated unique molecular identifiers. TCRdb reprocessed the PCR reads via MiXCR and lists one record per CDR3 protein. The top ten clones hold roughly 40% of a sample with approximately 350,000 distinct CDR3 sequences, about 16% of them seen once. This specimen consisted of PBMCs, mostly from graft donor cells, obtained 360 days after TCRalphabeta/CD19-depleted stem cell transplant. These receptor sequences come from a male patient aged 2-9 years who had a stem cell transplant for acute lymphoblastic leukemia, so the T cells may come from the graft donor.

The table lists this clonotype with a few counts. The DNA for the CDR3 is TGCAGCGCCCGACAGGGACTAGCGGGAGTGTACAATGAGCAGTTCTTC. This encodes CSARQGLAGVYNEQFF. The chain has TRBV29-1 and TRBJ2-1, with 14 positions matching TRBD2. From germline, CDR1 is SQVTM and CDR2 ANQGSEA. The CDR3 has 16 amino acids. Trimming took 7 bases from V and 4 from J; bases not matched to a gene: 9.

The V gene is TRBV6-5, the J gene TRBJ2-1; D might be TRBD1 or TRBD2, each matching 5 bases. CDR3 length: 16 amino acids. The V gene lost 4 bases and the J gene lost 5 bases, with 18 bases spanning the gap. CDR1 is MNHEY, CDR2 SVGAGI, per germline. The CDR3: CASSSGAGTENNEQFF. CDR3 nucleotide sequence: TGTGCCAGCAGTTCGGGTGCCGGGACGGAAAACAATGAGCAGTTCTTC.

There are a few counts of this clonotype. This chain uses TRBV5-1 with TRBJ2-3, with 7 nucleotides matching TRBD1. Trimming removed 6 bases from V and 6 bases from J; junction bases left unmatched: 7. Germline CDR1 reads SGHRS; CDR2 reads YFSETQ. There are 13 residues in the CDR3. CDR3 DNA: TGCGCCAGCAAGATGGGACAGATGGATACGCAGTATTTT. The encoded protein is CASKMGQMDTQYF.

The table lists this clonotype with a few counts. This chain connects TRBV6-5 to TRBJ2-1; TRBD2 might be the D (6 bases). The CDR3 runs to 14 residues. The germline V and J ends were trimmed by 5 bases and 5 bases, with 13 bases remaining between them. Germline values: CDR1 MNHEY, CDR2 SVGAGI. The CDR3 DNA sequence: TGTGCCAGCAGTACTAGCTCCCCTAACAATGAGCAGTTCTTC. As protein: CASSTSSPNNEQFF.

The V gene is TRBV5-1, the J gene TRBJ2-5; 10 bases align to TRBD2. V was clipped by 2 bases and J by 4 bases; unmatched bases: 8. Germline V gives CDR1 SGHRS, CDR2 YFSETQ. CDR3 size: 16 residues. CDR3 sequence reads: CASSLRGLAVPETQYF. Here the CDR3 DNA reads TGCGCCAGCAGCTTACGCGGACTAGCGGTACCAGAGACCCAGTACTTC.

This clonotype was counted between two and nine times. This rearrangement joins TRBV6-5 to TRBJ1-2; 12 positions match TRBD1. The germline V gene has CDR1 MNHEY and CDR2 SVGAGI. The trim removed 8 bases at V and 6 bases at J, leaving 7 bases unmatched. The CDR3 spans 14 residues. CDR3 amino acids: CASGSGTGGDGYTF. Written as DNA, the CDR3 is TGTGCCAGCGGTTCAGGGACAGGGGGCGATGGCTACACCTTC.

Ten or more counts support this clonotype. This chain's CDR3 is CASSYRNEQFF. The CDR3 nucleotides are TGTGCCAGCAGTTACCGTAATGAGCAGTTCTTC. The chain employs TRBV6-6 and TRBJ2-1; D gene unclear. Trimming removed 2 bases from V and 7 bases from J, with 3 bases in between. The CDR3 consists of 11 residues. CDR1 MNHNY and CDR2 SVGAGI come from the germline V gene (reference sequence).

The chain uses TRBV27 and TRBJ2-3; a weak D match, TRBD2 (5 bases). V was pared by 2 bases and J by 2 bases, with 11 bases between. The CDR3 sequence is 15 residues long. CDR1 and CDR2 (germline): MNHEY, SMNVEV (reference sequence). CDR3 region: CASSLGPGFTDTQYF. In DNA form, the CDR3 reads TGTGCCAGCAGTTTAGGTCCGGGATTCACAGATACGCAGTATTTT.

The chain links TRBV3-1 to TRBJ1-5, with TRBD1 as a possible D gene (5 bases). V dropped 3 bases and J dropped 4 bases, with 13 bases sitting between them. The CDR3 length is 15 residues. Looked up from germline, CDR1 is LGHDT and CDR2 is YNNKEL (reference sequence). The CDR3 is CASSQGESFNQPQHF. The CDR3 nucleotides read TGTGCCAGCAGCCAGGGGGAGAGTTTTAATCAGCCCCAGCATTTT.

This clonotype has a handful of counts. CDR3 loop: CASSVVEGTRTYNEQFF. The CDR3 region has the DNA TGTGCCAGCAGCGTAGTGGAGGGGACTAGGACGTACAATGAGCAGTTCTTC. The chain joins TRBV9 to TRBJ2-1, with 8 nucleotides matching TRBD2. The CDR3 runs 17 residues. Unmatched junction bases numbered 9, after V lost 0 bases and J lost 4 bases. Germline V gives CDR1 SGDLS, CDR2 YYNGEE.

Concerning this clonotype: At one end, the junction sequence differs from germline, possibly due to a read error. V gene TRBV29-1 combines with J gene TRBJ1-2, with D perhaps TRBD1 (5 bases). The V gene's germline CDR1 is SQVTM and CDR2 ANQGSEA. CDR3 length equals 14 residues. CDR3 region: CCVDGGAGNYGYTF. The CDR3 DNA is TGCTGCGTTGATGGTGGGGCAGGGAACTATGGCTACACCTTC.

This clonotype was counted between two and nine times. The chain joins TRBV28 to TRBJ2-4, with D uncertain. V was clipped by 5 bases and J by 0 bases, with 8 bases between them. In germline, CDR1 is MDHEN, CDR2 SYDVKM. There are 14 residues in the CDR3. The CDR3 spells CASSPLLAKNIQYF. The CDR3 DNA is TGTGCCAGCAGTCCGCTATTAGCCAAAAACATTCAGTACTTC.

The chain couples TRBV12-3 or TRBV12-4 to TRBJ1-2; 9 positions agree with TRBD1. The CDR3 extends over 16 amino acids. With V trimmed by 5 bases and J by 4 bases, 11 bases remained unmatched. CDR3 nucleotides: TGTGCCAGCAGTCTTTATTGGACAGGGGACCCCTATGGCTACACCTTC. Encoded protein: CASSLYWTGDPYGYTF.

The rearrangement uses TRBV12-3 or TRBV12-4 and TRBJ1-5; perhaps TRBD1 as D (5 bases). Between the trimmed V and J ends, which lost 2 bases and 0 bases, there was a span of 11 bases. This CDR3 spans 16 amino acids. CDR3 DNA: TGTGCCAGCAGTTTAAGGGGAGATTATAGCAATCAGCCCCAGCATTTT. It encodes CASSLRGDYSNQPQHF.

J is TRBJ2-7 and V is TRBV11-2; 14 nucleotides align to TRBD2. CDR1 and CDR2 (germline): SGHAT, FQNNGV. This CDR3 region has 16 residues. With 3 bases clipped from V and 5 bases from J, the junction kept 6 bases outside the gene matches. In DNA form, the CDR3 reads TGTGCCAGCAGCTTCTCCGGGACTAGCGGGAGCAACGAGCAGTACTTC. Its protein product is CASSFSGTSGSNEQYF.

The J gene is TRBJ1-1, the V gene TRBV12-3 or TRBV12-4; D is unresolved. The CDR3 contains 14 residues. Trimming left V 6 bases short and J 0 bases short, with 11 bases between. CDR3 region: CASSPRRLNTEAFF. CDR3 sequence (DNA): TGTGCCAGCAGCCCCCGGCGGTTGAACACTGAAGCTTTCTTT.

The rearrangement links TRBV20-1 to TRBJ2-7; D is ambiguous. Looked up from germline, CDR1 is DFQATT and CDR2 is SNEGSKA (reference sequence). The CDR3 runs to 15 residues. V lost 2 bases and J lost 2, with 16 bases in between. The CDR3 DNA reads as TGCAGTGCTAGATTCGCGCTAGGGAAAGCCTACGAGCAGTACTTC. Translated: CSARFALGKAYEQYF.